This T cell receptor beta chain stems from a study of blood T cell repertoires in COVID-19. Study-level background: Collection of acute and convalescent COVID-19 samples took place in the United States, Italy and Spain. T cells, B-cell-depleted T cells, or PBMCs supplied cDNA or gDNA.

Enrolled during active infection, Seattle patients were then followed longitudinally. In the original analysis: The assay estimated nucleated cells by amplifying reference gene primers. Assay used: immunoSEQ multiplex PCR; TCRdb lists only in-frame clones, some missing. From that table come the V and J calls and clone size; the DNA was used to work out D and trimming. The sample includes around 270,000 clones, roughly 80% of them seen just once. Between the trimmed V and J ends, which lost 0 bases and 7 bases, there was a span of 12 bases. Germline V gene sequence: CDR1 MNHEY, CDR2 SVGAGI. The CDR3 loop spans 15 amino acids.

The chain carries TRBV6-5 and TRBJ1-4; a weak D match, TRBD1 (5 bases). Sequences were obtained from peripheral blood. The sequence was obtained from a person aged 65 to 79 with COVID-19, enrolled during active disease. The CDR3 DNA reads as TGTGCCAGCAGTTACTCGCAGGGTGCGGCTGAAAAACTGTTTTTT. Translating it yields CASSYSQGAAEKLFF.